This TCR beta chain stems from a study of CD8 T cells in ankylosing spondylitis. In TCRdb, the 5' RACE reads were re-called with MiXCR into one record per CDR3 protein. The table includes 350,000 to 450,000 distinct CDR3 sequences, roughly 26% detected once. Trimming left V 3 bases short and J 6 bases short, with 14 bases between. Germline V gene data show CDR1 as KGHDR and CDR2 as SFDVKD. The CDR3 spans 15 residues. This clonotype was counted at least ten times. Its specificity is not known. Whole-study findings and limits: There was a TCR beta motif, made of eight highly homologous variants, that appeared characteristic of ankylosing spondylitis blood. Significant enrichment of disease-linked clones was reported in matched ankylosing spondylitis synovial fluid. In peripheral blood, disease-linked CD8+ clones occurred at relatively low frequencies.

Specimen: blood, either unsorted or a sorted T cell fraction (not recorded which). The chain has TRBV24-1 and TRBJ1-5; D is perhaps TRBD1 (5 bases). The source is a male donor with ankylosing spondylitis. CDR3 in DNA: TGTGCCACCAGTGATCGAGGTGGGGGGAGTCAGCCCCAGCATTTT. It translates to CATSDRGGGSQPQHF.